This passage covers 9 T cell receptor beta chains from one sample sequenced in a study of T cell responses to AZD1222 COVID-19 vaccine. Clones were read by immunoSEQ multiplex PCR, and TCRdb kept only the in-frame ones, dropping some. Of under 150,000 clones listed, just under 95% were seen once; the top ten hold about 5%. The specimen comprised peripheral blood, sampled on day 0 of AZD1222 vaccination. The receptors derive from an adult in good health.

This chain links TRBV28 with TRBJ2-1, with 14 nucleotides matching TRBD2. Germline V CDR1 and CDR2: MDHEN, SYDVKM. After removal of 2 bases from V and 7 bases from J, the junction contained 1 base not matched to a gene. The CDR3 has 15 amino acids. CDR3 loop: CASSLGTSGGNEQFF. DNA of the CDR3: TGTGCCAGCAGTTTAGGGACTAGCGGGGGAAATGAGCAGTTCTTC.

This chain connects TRBV18 to TRBJ1-6; the D is unclear. This CDR3 spans 15 amino acids. The V gene lost 2 bases and the J gene lost 0 bases, with 5 bases spanning the gap. Germline CDR1 reads KGHSH; CDR2 reads LQKENI. CDR3 sequence: CASSPTSSYNSPLHF. The DNA of the CDR3 is TGTGCCAGCTCACCAACGAGCTCCTATAATTCACCCCTCCACTTT.

The rearrangement joins TRBV7-2 to TRBJ2-7; TRBD2 matches 8 bases. The CDR3 is 15 residues long. Per germline, CDR1 SGHTA and CDR2 FQGNSA. V shed 1 base and J 4 bases; nucleotides not matched to a gene: 6. The CDR3 reads CASSLGVAGRYEQYF. The CDR3 DNA reads TGTGCCAGCAGCTTAGGGGTAGCGGGGAGGTACGAGCAGTACTTC.

The chain joins TRBV7-9 to TRBJ2-7; 12 bases match TRBD1. V trimming: 5 bases; J trimming: 4 bases; junction bases outside the gene matches: 9. Germline CDR1 reads SEHNR; CDR2 reads FQNEAQ (reference sequence). The length of the CDR3 is 16 residues. The chain's CDR3 is CASSPKGGQGAYEQYF. CDR3 DNA: TGTGCCAGCAGCCCAAAAGGGGGACAGGGGGCTTACGAGCAGTACTTC.

The chain carries TRBV3-1 (or the pseudogene TRBV3-2) and TRBJ1-6, with D unclear. Germline V lookup: CDR1 LGHDT, CDR2 YNNKEL (reference sequence). V was pared by 2 bases and J by 6 bases, with 8 bases between. The CDR3 spans 14 residues. The CDR3 loop is CASSQQFSNSPLHF. The CDR3 DNA sequence: TGTGCCAGCAGCCAACAGTTCTCTAATTCACCCCTCCACTTT.

The chain carries TRBV5-6 and TRBJ2-2; 7 bases align to TRBD1. Germline V CDR1 and CDR2: SGHDT, YYEEEE. The CDR3 sequence is 15 residues long. Unmatched junction bases numbered 4, after V lost 2 bases and J lost 3 bases. CDR3 sequence: CASSLRQGDTGELFF. The CDR3 DNA reads TGTGCCAGCAGCTTACGACAGGGAGACACCGGGGAGCTGTTTTTT.

The chain links TRBV5-1 to TRBJ1-4; D is unresolved. This CDR3 region has 15 residues. The germline gives CDR1 SGHRS, CDR2 YFSETQ. The V end was cut by 0 bases, the J end by 3 bases, with 9 bases between. CDR3 sequence (DNA): TGCGCCAGCAGCTTGGTGGGGTACTCTAATGAAAAACTGTTTTTT. It encodes CASSLVGYSNEKLFF.

This chain links TRBV6-5 with TRBJ2-2; TRBD1 is a possible D gene (5 bases). This CDR3 spans 16 amino acids. CDR1 is MNHEY, CDR2 SVGAGI, per germline. V was cut by 1 base and J by 0 bases, with 9 bases left in between. The CDR3 loop reads CASSYLSRANTGELFF. The CDR3 DNA follows: TGTGCCAGCAGTTACTTGTCCAGGGCGAACACCGGGGAGCTGTTTTTT.

This clone came up once. The J gene is TRBJ2-1, the V gene TRBV27, with D tentatively TRBD2 (5 bases). CDR1 MNHEY and CDR2 SMNVEV come from the germline V gene (reference sequence). V gave up 5 bases and J gave up 0 bases, with 11 bases separating them. The CDR3 has 15 residues. The CDR3 DNA follows: TGTGCCAGCAGTCAGGACTGGAGCTCCTACAATGAGCAGTTCTTC. This encodes CASSQDWSSYNEQFF.